This is a list of T cell receptor beta chains from one sample in a study of post-analysis software for immune sequencing data. One entry per CDR3 protein, called by TCRdb with MiXCR from the PCR reads. The sample has about 680,000 distinct CDR3 sequences, 59% seen once. Sequencing was done on a sample of blood. The receptors were sampled from a girl aged 2 to 10 with multiple sclerosis. Each CDR3 is given with its conserved first and last residue. D genes are given only for firm matches. Expanded clones are given a class, and other clones once, few, many or no size at all.

clone size	D gene	V gene	J gene	CDR3 protein	CDR3 DNA
NA	TRBD2	TRBV11-2	TRBJ2-1	CASSIRLAGSYNEQFF	TGTGCCAGCAGCATCCGACTAGCGGGGAGCTACAATGAGCAGTTCTTC
NA	NA	TRBV6-2/TRBV6-3	TRBJ1-2	CASRTQGEGYTF	TGTGCCAGCAGAACTCAAGGGGAAGGCTACACCTTC
few	TRBD1	TRBV20-1	TRBJ1-2	CSACSDRTSYGYTF	TGCAGTGCTTGCTCGGACAGGACATCCTATGGCTACACCTTC
few	NA	TRBV6-4	TRBJ1-6	CASSDSGGSDSSLHF	TGTGCCAGCAGTGACTCTGGCGGGTCAGACTCATCCCTCCACTTT
NA	TRBD2	TRBV5-1	TRBJ2-1	CASSPKRGPYNEQFF	TGCGCCAGCAGCCCGAAGCGGGGACCCTACAATGAGCAGTTCTTC
few	NA	TRBV3-1	TRBJ1-2	CASSQLDGANYGYTF	TGTGCCAGCAGCCAACTGGACGGAGCTAACTATGGCTACACCTTC
NA	NA	TRBV19	TRBJ2-3	CASIKGGTDTQYF	TGTGCCAGTATTAAAGGGGGCACAGATACGCAGTATTTT
NA	TRBD1	TRBV29-1	TRBJ2-5	CSVAQLGTAQETQYF	TGCAGCGTCGCCCAACTCGGGACAGCCCAAGAGACCCAGTACTTC
NA	NA	TRBV4-3	TRBJ1-4	CASSQVSTDEKLFF	TGCGCCAGCAGCCAAGTTAGTACGGATGAAAAACTGTTTTTT
NA	NA	TRBV12-3/TRBV12-4	TRBJ2-1	CASSLAQGVSNEQFF	TGTGCCAGCAGTTTGGCGCAGGGAGTCAGCAATGAGCAGTTCTTC
NA	TRBD1	TRBV7-2	TRBJ2-3	CASSKGDRGRTDTQYF	TGTGCTAGCTCAAAGGGGGACAGGGGGCGGACAGATACGCAGTATTTT
NA	TRBD2	TRBV20-1	TRBJ2-1	CSANLAGGPNEQFF	TGCAGTGCCAATCTAGCGGGAGGGCCAAATGAGCAGTTCTTC
few	TRBD2	TRBV5-1	TRBJ2-1	CASSLPSGRAEGNEQFF	TGCGCCAGCAGCCTACCTAGCGGGAGGGCCGAGGGGAATGAGCAGTTCTTC
NA	TRBD2	TRBV12-3/TRBV12-4	TRBJ2-7	CVSSPLSGSYEQYF	TGTGTCAGCAGTCCTCTCAGCGGGAGCTACGAGCAGTACTTC
NA	NA	TRBV10-3	TRBJ2-7	CAISDSTGVGEQYF	TGTGCCATCAGTGACTCGACGGGAGTTGGCGAGCAGTACTTC
NA	TRBD2	TRBV7-9	TRBJ2-1	CASSLGASGRKNERFF	TGTGCCAGCAGCTTAGGGGCTAGCGGGAGGAAGAATGAGCGGTTCTTC
NA	TRBD1	TRBV13	TRBJ1-1	CASSSVLRTGRRAFF	TGTGCCAGCAGCTCGGTCCTTAGGACAGGGCGGAGGGCTTTCTTT